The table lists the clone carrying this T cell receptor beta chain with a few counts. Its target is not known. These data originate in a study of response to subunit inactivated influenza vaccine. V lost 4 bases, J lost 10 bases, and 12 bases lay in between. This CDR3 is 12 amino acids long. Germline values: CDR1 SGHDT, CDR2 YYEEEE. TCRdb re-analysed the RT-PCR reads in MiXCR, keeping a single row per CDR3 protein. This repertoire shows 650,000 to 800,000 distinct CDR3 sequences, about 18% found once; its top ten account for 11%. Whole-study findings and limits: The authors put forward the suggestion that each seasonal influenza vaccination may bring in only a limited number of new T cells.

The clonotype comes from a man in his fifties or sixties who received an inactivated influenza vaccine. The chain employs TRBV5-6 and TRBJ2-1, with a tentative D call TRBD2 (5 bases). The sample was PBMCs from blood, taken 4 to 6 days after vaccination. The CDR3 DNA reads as TGTGCCAGCAGCGCGGCGGACTCAGAGCAGTTCTTC. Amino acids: CASSAADSEQFF.